The 22 T cell receptor beta chains below all came from one sample that was sequenced in a study of OX40 agonist ivuxolimab in advanced cancers. The library was obtained by the immunoSEQ multiplex PCR assay. TCRdb mirrors the immuneACCESS table, restricted to in-frame sequences. Some clones are absent from its copies; in checked studies, under half trace to an unresolved V gene, and the reason for the others is unknown. A total of around 60,000 clones appear in this sample, roughly 85% of them only once. The top ten clonotypes cover less than 0.75% of the sample. The specimen was CD4+ or CD8+ T cells sorted from blood, collected in a trial of the OX40 agonist ivuxolimab. All receptors come from an adult with an advanced solid tumor such as melanoma, head and neck, liver or kidney cancer.

The chain has TRBV29-1 and TRBJ2-1, with 7 bases that match TRBD2. The CDR3 is 14 residues long. Germline V lookup: CDR1 SQVTM, CDR2 ANQGSEA. Germline trimming cut 3 bases from V and 4 bases from J; bases unmatched to any gene: 6. CDR3 coding DNA: TGCAGCGTTGATTCTGCGGGAGTGTACAATGAGCAGTTCTTC. Its protein is CSVDSAGVYNEQFF.

The DNA of the CDR3 is TGTGCCAGCAGTTCCCCGGACAAGGTCGGCTACGAGCAGTACTTC. The encoded protein is CASSSPDKVGYEQYF. The chain couples TRBV27 to TRBJ2-7, with a tentative D call TRBD1 (5 bases). The CDR3 covers 15 residues. With 4 bases removed from V and 3 bases from J, the gap between germline ends came to 16 bases. Germline CDR1 is MNHEY and CDR2 is SMNVEV (reference sequence).

Here the CDR3 reads CAWSVGNGNTEAFF. The CDR3 nucleotides are TGTGCCTGGAGTGTAGGTAACGGGAACACTGAAGCTTTCTTT. The rearrangement joins TRBV30 to TRBJ1-1; D unresolved. Looked up from germline, CDR1 is GTSNPN and CDR2 is SVGIG (reference sequence). Trimming stripped 0 bases from V and 1 base from J, with 9 bases between. The CDR3 is 14 amino acids.

This clone was detected only once. The genes are TRBV27 and TRBJ1-5; the match to TRBD1 covers 7 bases. The CDR3 has 17 residues. Looked up from germline, CDR1 is MNHEY and CDR2 is SMNVEV (reference sequence). The V segment lost 10 bases and the J segment 2 bases; nucleotides outside the gene matches: 17. The CDR3 DNA reads TGTGCCACTCCTAGCGCAGGGGGTGATTCTCGCAATCAGCCCCAGCATTTT. Encoded protein: CATPSAGGDSRNQPQHF.

V usage is TRBV5-1 and J usage is TRBJ1-2; TRBD1 agrees at 7 bases. There are 14 residues in the CDR3. Trimming cost V 3 bases and J 7 bases; bases outside gene matches: 9. CDR1 SGHRS and CDR2 YFSETQ come from the germline V gene. The CDR3 region has the DNA TGCGCCAGCAGCTATGAGGGACAGCTCGTTGGCTACACCTTC. It translates to CASSYEGQLVGYTF.

This CDR3 reads CASSRRTAAYEQYF. The CDR3 nucleotides are TGTGCCAGCAGCCGGAGGACTGCAGCCTACGAGCAGTACTTC. The chain carries TRBV11-1 and TRBJ2-7, with TRBD2 as a possible D gene (5 bases). V lost 5 bases and J 2 bases, leaving 13 bases between the germline ends. Germline CDR1 and CDR2: SGHAT and FQDESV (reference sequence). This CDR3 spans 14 amino acids.

This clone was seen a handful of times. The chain employs TRBV9 and TRBJ1-1, with D perhaps TRBD1 (5 bases). This CDR3 is built from 14 residues. Germline V CDR1 and CDR2: SGDLS, YYNGEE. V was clipped by 0 bases and J by 5 bases, with 11 bases between them. CDR3 nucleotides: TGTGCCAGCAGCGTAGAGCCCGAGGGGACTGAAGCTTTCTTT. Amino acid sequence: CASSVEPEGTEAFF.

V is TRBV2 and J is TRBJ2-2; D might be TRBD2 (6 bases). CDR3 length equals 15 residues. The germline CDR1 and CDR2 sequences are SNHLY and FYNNEI. Trimming shortened V by 6 bases and J by 4 bases, and 15 bases separated the two germline ends. This CDR3 is CASRSLSGFTGELFF. CDR3 nucleotides: TGTGCCAGCAGGTCCCTTAGCGGATTCACCGGGGAGCTGTTTTTT.

The rearrangement links TRBV28 to TRBJ2-5, with D hard to call. Germline CDR1 reads MDHEN; CDR2 reads SYDVKM. The CDR3 is made up of 12 amino acids. Trimming removed 3 bases from V and 5 bases from J, with 7 bases in between. The CDR3 loop reads CASSLVGETQYF. CDR3 nucleotide sequence: TGTGCCAGCAGTTTGGTGGGGGAGACCCAGTACTTC.

This clone came up a few times. CDR3 in DNA: TGCGCCAGCAGCCAACCTCCCAGGGGAGCGAACACCGGGGAGCTGTTTTTT. Its translation: CASSQPPRGANTGELFF. V usage is TRBV4-1 and J usage is TRBJ2-2, with D possibly matching TRBD1 (6 bases). This CDR3 has 17 amino acids. Germline lookup yields CDR1 MGHRA and CDR2 YSYEKL. V lost 2 bases, J lost 0 bases, and 13 bases lay in between.

The J gene is TRBJ2-1, the V gene TRBV10-1; 8 bases line up with TRBD2. CDR3 length: 16 amino acids. Per germline, CDR1 WNHNN and CDR2 SYGVQD (reference sequence). J gave up 1 base and V 2 bases, and 4 bases lay outside the gene matches. CDR3 region: CASSEGLAGSYNEQFF. The CDR3 DNA is TGCGCCAGCAGTGAGGGTCTAGCGGGTTCCTACAATGAGCAGTTCTTC.

The chain combines TRBV28 with TRBJ2-3; 8 nucleotides match TRBD1. The CDR3 totals 17 residues. Germline V lookup: CDR1 MDHEN, CDR2 SYDVKM. V gave up 3 bases and J gave up 6 bases; unmatched junction bases: 14. The CDR3 bases are TGTGCCAGCAGTTTTTTATCCGCGACAGGGGCAATGGATACGCAGTATTTT. It is translated as CASSFLSATGAMDTQYF.

This chain links TRBV28 with TRBJ2-1; TRBD2 matches 8 bases. Germline lookup yields CDR1 MDHEN and CDR2 SYDVKM. The CDR3 is made up of 14 amino acids. The V and J ends lost 6 bases and 5 bases, in that order; junction bases with no gene match: 6. CDR3 protein: CASSQGLGHNEQFF. In DNA, the CDR3 is TGTGCCAGCAGCCAGGGACTAGGCCACAATGAGCAGTTCTTC.

This sequence joins TRBV6-1 and TRBJ2-7, with a weak D call TRBD1 (5 bases). In germline, CDR1 is MNHNS, CDR2 SASEGT. The CDR3 is made up of 13 amino acids. The CDR3 spells CSATQGLIGEQYF. DNA for the CDR3: TGTTCAGCAACTCAGGGTCTTATTGGCGAGCAGTACTTC.

The rearrangement links TRBV19 to TRBJ1-2; 11 bases align to TRBD1. The CDR3 loop spans 13 amino acids. Trimming at V came to 8 bases and at J to 7 bases, leaving 6 bases not matched to a gene. Looked up from germline, CDR1 is LNHDA and CDR2 is SQIVND (reference sequence). The CDR3 nucleotides are TGTGCCAGTGGGACAGGGGGAGGTCGTGGCTACACCTTC. Its translation is CASGTGGGRGYTF.

CDR3 nucleotides: TGTGCCAGCTCAATGGACAGGGGTGGAGAAAAACTGTTTTTT. It yields the protein CASSMDRGGEKLFF. This chain connects TRBV18 to TRBJ1-4; 9 bases agree with TRBD1. The germline V gene has CDR1 KGHSH and CDR2 LQKENI. The length of the CDR3 is 14 residues. V shed 5 bases, J shed 8 bases, and the junction held 6 bases outside the gene matches.

This rearrangement joins TRBV2 to TRBJ2-7; D might be TRBD1 (5 bases). The CDR3 is made up of 14 amino acids. Germline CDR1 is SNHLY and CDR2 is FYNNEI. Trimming took off 4 bases at V and 1 base at J, with 11 bases between the two ends. The CDR3 bases are TGTGCCAGCAGTGTGGCAGGGCGGTCCTACGAGCAGTACTTC. Translated: CASSVAGRSYEQYF.

The chain carries TRBV6-1 and TRBJ2-7; tentative D call: TRBD1 (7 bases). Germline assignment: CDR1 MNHNS and CDR2 SASEGT. The ends were cut back, 4 bases at V and 4 bases at J, with 20 bases in the middle. The CDR3 contains 16 residues. Here the CDR3 DNA reads TGTGCCAGCAGTGGATATGCAGGGGGAGGAAGGTACGAGCAGTACTTC. Translated, it gives CASSGYAGGGRYEQYF.

This clone was detected only a few times. V gene TRBV2 combines with J gene TRBJ2-7; tentative D call: TRBD1 (6 bases). The CDR3 has 13 amino acids. The V end lost 8 bases, the J end lost 0 bases, and 11 bases lay between the germline ends. Germline CDR1 SNHLY, CDR2 FYNNEI. Here the CDR3 reads CASGQHYSYEQYF. CDR3 sequence (DNA): TGTGCCAGCGGACAGCACTACTCCTACGAGCAGTACTTC.

The chain carries TRBV5-1 and TRBJ1-1; the D gene is possibly TRBD1 (6 bases). Germline CDR1 reads SGHRS; CDR2 reads YFSETQ. The CDR3 is made up of 16 amino acids. The ends were cut back, 0 bases at V and 0 bases at J, with 12 bases in the middle. CDR3 protein: CASSLGWGALNTEAFF. CDR3 nucleotides: TGCGCCAGCAGCTTGGGATGGGGGGCATTGAACACTGAAGCTTTCTTT.

As concerns this clone: Relative to the germline gene, one junction end is altered; a read error may explain this. This sequence joins TRBV7-7 and TRBJ2-2; 8 nucleotides line up with TRBD1. The V gene's germline CDR1 is SSHAT and CDR2 FNYEAQ (reference sequence). This CDR3 has 15 amino acids. CDR3 sequence reads: CASSLGQGGTGELFF. CDR3 DNA: TGTGCTAGCAGCTTAGGACAGGGTGGGACCGGGGAGCTGTTTTTT.

The table lists this clone with a count of one. The CDR3 DNA is TGTGCCAGCAGCGTACGGGGGTTGGGCCTGGAAAAACTGTTTTTT. Residues: CASSVRGLGLEKLFF. This sequence joins TRBV9 and TRBJ1-4, with a possible D match to TRBD1 (5 bases). Trimming stripped 1 base from V and 8 bases from J, with 15 bases between. The CDR3 runs 15 residues. Germline V gene lookup returns CDR1 SGDLS and CDR2 YYNGEE.